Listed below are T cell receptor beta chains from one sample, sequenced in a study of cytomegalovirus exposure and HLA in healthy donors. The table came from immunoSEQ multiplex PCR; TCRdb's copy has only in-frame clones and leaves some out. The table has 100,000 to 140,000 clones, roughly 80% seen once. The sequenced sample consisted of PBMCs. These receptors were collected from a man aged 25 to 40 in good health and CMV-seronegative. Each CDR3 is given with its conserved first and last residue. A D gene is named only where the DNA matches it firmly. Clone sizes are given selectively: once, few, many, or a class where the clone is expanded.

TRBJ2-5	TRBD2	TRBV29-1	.	CSQRKVVAGGETQYF	TGCAGCCAACGTAAGGTGGTAGCGGGAGGGGAGACCCAGTACTTC
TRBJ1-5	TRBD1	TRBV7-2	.	CASLPWDSPNQPQHF	TGTGCCAGCCTACCCTGGGACAGCCCAAATCAGCCCCAGCATTTT
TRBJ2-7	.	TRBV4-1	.	CASSQGPNPEQYF	TGCGCCAGCAGCCAAGGGCCCAACCCCGAGCAGTACTTC
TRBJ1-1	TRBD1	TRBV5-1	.	CASRVPGGTEAFF	TGCGCCAGTAGAGTGCCAGGGGGAACTGAAGCTTTCTTT
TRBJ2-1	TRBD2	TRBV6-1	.	CASSGTSGSIDEQFF	TGTGCCAGCAGCGGGACTAGCGGGAGTATCGATGAGCAGTTCTTC
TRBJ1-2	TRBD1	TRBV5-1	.	CASSLSTGGLNYGYTF	TGCGCCAGCAGCTTAAGTACAGGGGGCCTTAACTATGGCTACACCTTC
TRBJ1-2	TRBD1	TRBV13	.	CASSENRGLDGYTF	TGTGCCAGCAGCGAAAACAGGGGGCTTGATGGCTACACCTTC
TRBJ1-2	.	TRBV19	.	CASSSGMSGYTF	TGTGCCAGTAGTAGCGGGATGTCTGGCTACACCTTC
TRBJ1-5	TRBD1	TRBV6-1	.	CASSDRGAGGQPQHF	TGTGCCAGCAGTGATAGGGGGGCAGGGGGTCAGCCCCAGCATTTT
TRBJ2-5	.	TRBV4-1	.	CASSVPDGSGTQYF	TGCGCCAGCAGCGTCCCCGACGGGAGTGGGACCCAGTACTTC
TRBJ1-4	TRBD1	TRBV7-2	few	CASSLQGAQATNEKLFF	TGTGCCAGCAGCTTACAGGGGGCTCAAGCAACTAATGAAAAACTGTTTTTT
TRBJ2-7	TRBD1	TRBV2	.	CASTLDRDYEQYF	TGTGCCAGCACTTTGGACAGGGACTACGAGCAGTACTTC
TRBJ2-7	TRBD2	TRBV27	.	CASSLRFGAGARPYEQYF	TGTGCCAGCAGTCTGCGGTTTGGGGCGGGAGCTAGGCCCTACGAGCAGTACTTC
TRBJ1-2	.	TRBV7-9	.	CASSLGAPPGNGYTF	TGTGCCAGCAGCTTAGGGGCCCCTCCGGGGAATGGCTACACCTTC
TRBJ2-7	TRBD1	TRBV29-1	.	CSVEEGTGRWEQYF	TGCAGCGTTGAAGAGGGGACAGGTCGTTGGGAGCAGTACTTC
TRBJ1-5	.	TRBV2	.	CASSEWTVGNQPQHF	TGTGCCAGCAGTGAATGGACAGTTGGCAATCAGCCCCAGCATTTT
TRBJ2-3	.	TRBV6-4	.	CASSDSQTDTQYF	TGTGCCAGCAGTGACTCCCAAACAGATACGCAGTATTTT
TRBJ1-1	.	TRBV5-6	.	CASSSGGANTEAFF	TGTGCCAGCAGTTCGGGAGGGGCGAACACTGAAGCTTTCTTT
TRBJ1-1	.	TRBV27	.	CASSWGGYGTEAFF	TGTGCCAGCAGTTGGGGGGGGTACGGCACTGAAGCTTTCTTT
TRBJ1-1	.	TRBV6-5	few	CASSYRLGNTEAFF	TGTGCCAGCAGTTACCGCCTAGGGAACACTGAAGCTTTCTTT
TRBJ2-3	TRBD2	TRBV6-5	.	CASSYWRGGHTQYF	TGTGCCAGCAGTTACTGGCGGGGGGGTCATACGCAGTATTTT
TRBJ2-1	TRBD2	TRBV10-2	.	CASSLGLAELSEQFF	TGCGCCAGCAGCTTAGGACTAGCGGAACTAAGTGAGCAGTTCTTC
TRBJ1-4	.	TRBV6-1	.	CASSEVMAREKLFF	TGTGCCAGCAGTGAAGTGATGGCACGCGAAAAACTGTTTTTT
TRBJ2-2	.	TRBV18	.	CASSLGGANTGELFF	TGTGCCAGCTCACTCGGGGGTGCGAACACCGGGGAGCTGTTTTTT
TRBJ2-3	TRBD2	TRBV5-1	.	CASSLQAGGPGDTQYF	TGCGCCAGCAGCTTGCAAGCGGGAGGGCCTGGAGATACGCAGTATTTT
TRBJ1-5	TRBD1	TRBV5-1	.	CASSTTGGVDQPQHF	TGCGCCAGCAGCACTACAGGGGGCGTAGATCAGCCCCAGCATTTT
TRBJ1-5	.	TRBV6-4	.	CASTPLPTGQHF	TGTGCCAGCACCCCCTTGCCTACAGGCCAGCATTTT
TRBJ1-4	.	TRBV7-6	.	CASSPRQNEKLFF	TGTGCCAGCAGCCCCAGACAGAATGAAAAGCTGTTTTTT
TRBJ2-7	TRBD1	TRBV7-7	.	CASSRDREASHEQYF	TGTGCTAGCAGCCGGGACAGGGAAGCGTCCCACGAGCAGTACTTC
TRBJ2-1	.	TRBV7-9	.	CASSPTGLYEQFF	TGTGCCAGCAGCCCTACAGGGCTCTATGAGCAGTTCTTC
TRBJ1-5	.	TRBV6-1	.	CASRGLGSNQPQHF	TGTGCCAGCCGGGGTCTTGGGAGCAATCAGCCCCAGCATTTT
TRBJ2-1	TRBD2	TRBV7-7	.	CASSRTSGSFNEQFF	TGTGCTAGCAGCCGGACTAGCGGGAGTTTTAATGAGCAGTTCTTC
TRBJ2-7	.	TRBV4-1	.	CASSQGEGALGAEQYF	TGCGCCAGCAGCCAAGGTGAAGGGGCCCTAGGGGCCGAGCAGTACTTC
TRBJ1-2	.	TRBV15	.	CATSRGWEGGAGGYTF	TGTGCCACCAGCAGAGGGTGGGAGGGGGGCGCGGGGGGCTACACCTTC
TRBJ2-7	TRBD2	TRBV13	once	CASSLGGLVLNEQYF	TGTGCCAGCAGCTTAGGGGGACTAGTTCTTAACGAGCAGTACTTC
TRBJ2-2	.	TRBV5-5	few	CASSLWESGELFF	TGTGCCAGCAGCCTTTGGGAGTCCGGGGAGCTGTTTTTT
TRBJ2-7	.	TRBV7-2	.	CASSFRQGHGEQYF	TGTGCCAGCAGCTTTCGCCAGGGACACGGCGAGCAGTACTTC
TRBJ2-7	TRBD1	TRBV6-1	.	CASGQGPSYEQYF	TGTGCCAGCGGACAGGGCCCCTCCTACGAGCAGTACTTC
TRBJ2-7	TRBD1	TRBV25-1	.	CASSEWTGGHYEQYF	TGTGCCAGCAGTGAATGGACAGGGGGACACTACGAGCAGTACTTC
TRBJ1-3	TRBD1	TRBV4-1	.	CASSAGDRGTSGNTIYF	TGCGCCAGCAGCGCCGGGGACAGGGGCACCTCTGGAAACACCATATATTTT